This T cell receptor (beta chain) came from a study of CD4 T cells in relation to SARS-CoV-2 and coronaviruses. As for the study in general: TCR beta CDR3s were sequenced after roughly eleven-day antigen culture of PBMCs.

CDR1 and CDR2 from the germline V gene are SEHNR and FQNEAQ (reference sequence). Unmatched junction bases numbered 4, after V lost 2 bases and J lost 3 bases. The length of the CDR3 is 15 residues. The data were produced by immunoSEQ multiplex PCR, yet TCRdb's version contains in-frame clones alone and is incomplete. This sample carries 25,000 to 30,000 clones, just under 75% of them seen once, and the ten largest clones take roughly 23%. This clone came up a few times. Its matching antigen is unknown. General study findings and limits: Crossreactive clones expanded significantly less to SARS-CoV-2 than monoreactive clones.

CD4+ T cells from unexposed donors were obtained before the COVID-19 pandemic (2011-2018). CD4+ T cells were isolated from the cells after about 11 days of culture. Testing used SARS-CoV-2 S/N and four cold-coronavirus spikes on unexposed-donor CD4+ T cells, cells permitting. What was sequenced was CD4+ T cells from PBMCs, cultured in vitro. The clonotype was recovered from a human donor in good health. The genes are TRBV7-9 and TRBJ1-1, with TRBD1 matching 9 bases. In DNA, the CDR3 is TGTGCCAGCAGCTTATACGGGGACAGGGACACTGAAGCTTTCTTT. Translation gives CASSLYGDRDTEAFF.